The present entry profiles one TCR beta chain with its context. Its cognate antigen is unknown. This sample is drawn from a study of T cells in localized non-small cell lung cancer. Generated by immunoSEQ multiplex PCR, the TCRdb table keeps only in-frame clones and is missing some. The profile shows roughly 48,000 clones, approximately 77% of them singletons. Study-wide points: With higher T cell density in blood came longer overall survival. Of the top 100 tumor clones, median roughly 55 were in adjacent lung, about 30 among its top 100. Uninvolved neighboring lung showed the greatest T cell clonality, exceeding tumor. As only one tumor region underwent sequencing, heterogeneity remains possible.

CDR1 is MNHNS and CDR2 is SASEGT in the germline V gene. Trimming shortened V by 3 bases and J by 4 bases, and 10 bases separated the two germline ends. This CDR3 region has 14 residues. This rearrangement joins TRBV6-1 to TRBJ1-3, with TRBD1 as a possible D gene (6 bases). The sequencing here drew on peripheral blood, taken before any cancer treatment. The clonotype originates from a man aged 35-69 years with stage I squamous cell lung carcinoma. Written as DNA, the CDR3 is TGTGCCAGCAGTGACGCGGGGGCCGGAAACACCATATATTTT. As protein: CASSDAGAGNTIYF.